This T cell receptor beta chain was found in a study of CD8 T cells in ankylosing spondylitis. 5'-RACE, quantitative and with molecular barcodes, yielded the TCR beta libraries. Using its own MiXCR run on the 5' RACE reads, TCRdb lists one record per CDR3 protein. The table lists roughly 700,000 distinct CDR3 sequences, roughly 19% of them singletons. Study conclusions and caveats: Earlier authors reported some of these motif variants in reactive arthritis synovial fluid and blood. Blood from ankylosing spondylitis patients appeared to carry a characteristic roughly 8-variant TCR beta motif. Relatively scarce in peripheral blood, disease-linked clones were CD8+.

Note on this clonotype: The antigen is undetermined.

Germline V gene lookup returns CDR1 SGDLS and CDR2 YYNGEE. Trimming at V came to 4 bases and at J to 6 bases, leaving 6 bases not matched to a gene. The CDR3 has 14 amino acids. The chain joins TRBV9 to TRBJ2-7; 11 positions agree with TRBD2. This clonotype originated in a male donor with ankylosing spondylitis. The sample comprised blood, either unsorted or a sorted T cell fraction (not recorded which). The CDR3 DNA reads TGTGCCAGCAGCCCCACTAGCGGGAGAGGCGAGCAGTACTTC. Its protein product is CASSPTSGRGEQYF. Complete variable domain (other parts from reference TRBV9 and TRBJ2-7): DSGVTQTPKHLITATGQRVTLRCSPRSGDLSVYWYQQSLDQGLQFLIQYYNGEERAKGNILERFSAQQFPDLHSELNLSSLELGDSALYFCASSPTSGRGEQYFGPGTRLTVT.